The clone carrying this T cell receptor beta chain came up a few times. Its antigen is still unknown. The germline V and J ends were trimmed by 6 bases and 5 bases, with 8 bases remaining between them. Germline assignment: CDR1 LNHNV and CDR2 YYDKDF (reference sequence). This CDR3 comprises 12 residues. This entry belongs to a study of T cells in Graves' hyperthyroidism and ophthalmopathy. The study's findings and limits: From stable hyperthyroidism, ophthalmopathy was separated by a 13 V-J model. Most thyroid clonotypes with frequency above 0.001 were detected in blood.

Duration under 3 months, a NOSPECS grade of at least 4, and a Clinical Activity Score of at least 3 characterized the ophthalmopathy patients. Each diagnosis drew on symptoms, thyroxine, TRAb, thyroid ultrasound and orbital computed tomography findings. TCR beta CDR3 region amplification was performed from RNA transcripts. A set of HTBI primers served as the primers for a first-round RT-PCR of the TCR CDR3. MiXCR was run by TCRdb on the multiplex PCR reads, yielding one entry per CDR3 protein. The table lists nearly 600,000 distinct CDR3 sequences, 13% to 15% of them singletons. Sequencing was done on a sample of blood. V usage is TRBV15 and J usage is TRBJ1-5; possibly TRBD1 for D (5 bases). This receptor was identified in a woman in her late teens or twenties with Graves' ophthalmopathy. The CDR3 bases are TGTGCCACCAGTCAGGGCTATCAGCCCCAGCATTTT. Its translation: CATSQGYQPQHF.